Detailed here is one T cell receptor (beta chain). The sample holds other DNA sequences that translate to the same CDR3. The sample originates from a study of shared clonotypes between healthy human individuals. This table comes from immunoSEQ multiplex PCR, and its TCRdb copy is limited to in-frame clones, with some not included. The sample comprises fewer than 3 million clones, just under 95% of which are singletons, and around 0.4% rests with the top ten. This CDR3 is 12 amino acids long. Germline lookup yields CDR1 MDHEN and CDR2 SYDVKM. Trimming stripped 2 bases from V and 7 bases from J, with 8 bases between.

Material: naive CD4+ T cells from PBMCs. Subset meaning: CD45RA+ positively selected. The receptor was isolated from a man aged 18-30 years in good health. Some clones in this sample may be carry-over from other donors' samples. This chain joins TRBV28 and TRBJ1-2; D is unresolved. The DNA for the CDR3 is TGTGCCAGCAGTTTACGGGGTTTTGGCTACACCTTC. Amino acid sequence: CASSLRGFGYTF.